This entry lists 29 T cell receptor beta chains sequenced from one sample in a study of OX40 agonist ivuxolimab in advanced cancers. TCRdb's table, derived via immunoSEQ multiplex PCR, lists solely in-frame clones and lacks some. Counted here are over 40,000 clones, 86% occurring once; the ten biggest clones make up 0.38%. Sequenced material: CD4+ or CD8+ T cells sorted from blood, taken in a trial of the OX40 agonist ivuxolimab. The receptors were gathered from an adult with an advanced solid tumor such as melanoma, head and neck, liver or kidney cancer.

The chain's CDR3 is CASLDIPTQPQHF. The CDR3 region has the DNA TGTGCCAGCCTGGACATCCCTACGCAGCCCCAGCATTTT. The chain combines TRBV6-1 with TRBJ1-5, with TRBD1 as a possible D gene (5 bases). The CDR3 is 13 amino acids. Germline CDR1 MNHNS, CDR2 SASEGT. Trimming took off 8 bases at V and 7 bases at J, with 15 bases between the two ends.

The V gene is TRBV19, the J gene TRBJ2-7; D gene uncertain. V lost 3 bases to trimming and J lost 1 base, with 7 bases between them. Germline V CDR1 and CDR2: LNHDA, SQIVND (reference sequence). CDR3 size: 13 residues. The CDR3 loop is CASSMADSYEQYF. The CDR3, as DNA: TGTGCCAGTAGTATGGCGGATTCCTACGAGCAGTACTTC. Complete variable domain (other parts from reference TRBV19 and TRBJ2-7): DGGITQSPKYLFRKEGQNVTLSCEQNLNHDAMYWYRQDPGQGLRLIYYSQIVNDFQKGDIAEGYSVSREKKESFPLTVTSAQKNPTAFYLCASSMADSYEQYFGPGTRLTVT.

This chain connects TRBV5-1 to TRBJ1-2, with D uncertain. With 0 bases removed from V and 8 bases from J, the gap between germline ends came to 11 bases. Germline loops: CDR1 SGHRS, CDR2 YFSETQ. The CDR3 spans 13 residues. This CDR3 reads CASSLAAGSGYTF. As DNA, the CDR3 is TGCGCCAGCAGCTTGGCCGCGGGTTCCGGCTACACCTTC.

CDR3: CASSLAYVGTNYGYTF. Written as DNA, the CDR3 is TGTGCCAGCAGCTTGGCCTACGTGGGAACTAACTATGGCTACACCTTC. The genes are TRBV5-4 and TRBJ1-2; D remains ambiguous. This CDR3 contains 16 residues. V was pared by 0 bases and J by 0 bases, with 12 bases between. Looked up from germline, CDR1 is SGHNT and CDR2 is YYREEE (reference sequence). The variable domain in full, completed from reference TRBV5-4 and TRBJ1-2, reads ETGVTQSPTHLIKTRGQQVTLRCSSQSGHNTVSWYQQALGQGPQFIFQYYREEENGRGNFPPRFSGLQFPNYSSELNVNALELDDSALYLCASSLAYVGTNYGYTFGSGTRLTVV.

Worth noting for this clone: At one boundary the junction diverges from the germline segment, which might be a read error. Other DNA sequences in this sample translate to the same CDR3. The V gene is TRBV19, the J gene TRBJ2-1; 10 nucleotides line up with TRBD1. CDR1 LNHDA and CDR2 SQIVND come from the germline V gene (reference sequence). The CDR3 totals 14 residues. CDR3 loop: CATLPGQGKEEQFF. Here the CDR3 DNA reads TGCGCCACTCTCCCGGGACAGGGGAAGGAAGAGCAGTTCTTC.

In nucleotides, the CDR3 is TGTGCCAGCAGCGTAGAGGTCATCCAAAGCTCTGGAAACACCATATATTTT. Translated: CASSVEVIQSSGNTIYF. J is TRBJ1-3 and V is TRBV9, with D uncertain. The CDR3 is made up of 17 amino acids. Germline V gene data show CDR1 as SGDLS and CDR2 as YYNGEE. The germline V and J ends were trimmed by 0 bases and 0 bases, with 13 bases remaining between them.

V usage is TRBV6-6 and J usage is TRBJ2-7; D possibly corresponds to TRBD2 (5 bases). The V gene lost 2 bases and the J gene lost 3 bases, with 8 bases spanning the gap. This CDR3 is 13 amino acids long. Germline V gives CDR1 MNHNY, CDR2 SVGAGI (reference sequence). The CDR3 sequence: CASSYVGDYEQYF. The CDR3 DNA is TGTGCCAGCAGTTACGTGGGAGACTACGAGCAGTACTTC.

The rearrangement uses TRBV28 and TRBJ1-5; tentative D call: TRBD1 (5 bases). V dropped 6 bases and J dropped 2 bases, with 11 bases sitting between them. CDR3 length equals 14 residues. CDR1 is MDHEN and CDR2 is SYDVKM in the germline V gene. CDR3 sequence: CASRRTGGNQPQHF. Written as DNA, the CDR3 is TGTGCCAGCAGGCGCACAGGAGGCAATCAGCCCCAGCATTTT.

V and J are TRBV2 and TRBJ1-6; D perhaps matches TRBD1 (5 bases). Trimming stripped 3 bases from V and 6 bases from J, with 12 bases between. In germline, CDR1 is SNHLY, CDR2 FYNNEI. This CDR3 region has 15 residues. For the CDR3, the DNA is TGTGCCAGCAGTGAGCAGGGCCCCCTTAATTCACCCCTCCACTTT. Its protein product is CASSEQGPLNSPLHF. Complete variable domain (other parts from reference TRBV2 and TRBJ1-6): EPEVTQTPSHQVTQMGQEVILRCVPISNHLYFYWYRQILGQKVEFLVSFYNNEISEKSEIFDDQFSVERPDGSNFTLKIRSTKLEDSAMYFCASSEQGPLNSPLHFGNGTRLTVT.

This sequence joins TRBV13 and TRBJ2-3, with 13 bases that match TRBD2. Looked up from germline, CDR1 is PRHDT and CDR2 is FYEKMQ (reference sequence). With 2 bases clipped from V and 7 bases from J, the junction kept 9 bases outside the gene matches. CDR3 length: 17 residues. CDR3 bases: TGTGCCAGCAGCTTACGCGGGACTAGCGGGATGGGCCATACGCAGTATTTT. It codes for CASSLRGTSGMGHTQYF.

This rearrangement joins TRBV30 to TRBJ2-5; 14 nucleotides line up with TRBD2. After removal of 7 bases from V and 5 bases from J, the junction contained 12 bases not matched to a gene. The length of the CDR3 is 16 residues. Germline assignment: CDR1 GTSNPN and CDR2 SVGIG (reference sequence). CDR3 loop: CAFTPGLAGAGETQYF. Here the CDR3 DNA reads TGTGCCTTTACGCCGGGACTAGCGGGAGCGGGTGAGACCCAGTACTTC.

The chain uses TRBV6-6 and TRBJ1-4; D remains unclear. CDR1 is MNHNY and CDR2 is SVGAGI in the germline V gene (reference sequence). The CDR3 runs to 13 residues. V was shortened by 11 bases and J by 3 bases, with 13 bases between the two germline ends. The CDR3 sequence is CAGTSSSNEKLFF. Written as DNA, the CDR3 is TGTGCCGGTACTAGTTCCTCTAATGAAAAACTGTTTTTT.

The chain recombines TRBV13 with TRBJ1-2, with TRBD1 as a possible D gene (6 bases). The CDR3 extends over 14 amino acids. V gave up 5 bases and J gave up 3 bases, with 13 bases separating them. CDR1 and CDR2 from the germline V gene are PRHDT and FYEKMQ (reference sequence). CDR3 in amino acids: CASSQQGGDYGYTF. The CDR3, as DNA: TGTGCCAGCAGCCAACAGGGTGGCGACTATGGCTACACCTTC.

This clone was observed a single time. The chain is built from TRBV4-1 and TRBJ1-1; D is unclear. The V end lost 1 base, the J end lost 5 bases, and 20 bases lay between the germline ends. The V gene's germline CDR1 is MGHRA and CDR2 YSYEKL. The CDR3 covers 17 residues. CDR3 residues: CASSQVGPSLKGTEAFF. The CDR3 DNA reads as TGCGCCAGCAGCCAAGTGGGTCCATCCCTTAAGGGAACTGAAGCTTTCTTT.

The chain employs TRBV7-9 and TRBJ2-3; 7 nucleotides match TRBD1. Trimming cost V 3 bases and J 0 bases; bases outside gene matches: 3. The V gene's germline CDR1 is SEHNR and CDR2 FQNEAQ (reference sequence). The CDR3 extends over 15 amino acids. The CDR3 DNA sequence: TGTGCCAGCAGCTTTGGACAGGAGAGCACAGATACGCAGTATTTT. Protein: CASSFGQESTDTQYF.

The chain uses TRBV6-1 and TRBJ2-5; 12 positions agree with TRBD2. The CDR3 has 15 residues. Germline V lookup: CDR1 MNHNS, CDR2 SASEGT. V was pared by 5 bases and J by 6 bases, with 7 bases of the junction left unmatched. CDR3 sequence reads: CASSRLAGDFQTQYF. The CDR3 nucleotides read TGTGCCAGCAGTAGACTAGCGGGAGATTTCCAGACCCAGTACTTC.

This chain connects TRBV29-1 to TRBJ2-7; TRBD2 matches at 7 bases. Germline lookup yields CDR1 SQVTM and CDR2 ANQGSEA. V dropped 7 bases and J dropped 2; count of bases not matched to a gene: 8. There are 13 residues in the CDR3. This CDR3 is CSGGSGGTYEQYF. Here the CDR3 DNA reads TGCAGCGGGGGTTCGGGGGGAACCTACGAGCAGTACTTC.

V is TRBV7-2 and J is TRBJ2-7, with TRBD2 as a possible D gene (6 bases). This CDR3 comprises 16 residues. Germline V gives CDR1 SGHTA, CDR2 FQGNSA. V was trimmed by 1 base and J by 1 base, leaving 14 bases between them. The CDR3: CASSLGGTLSSYEQYF. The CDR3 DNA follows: TGTGCCAGCAGCTTAGGGGGGACTCTCTCGTCCTACGAGCAGTACTTC.

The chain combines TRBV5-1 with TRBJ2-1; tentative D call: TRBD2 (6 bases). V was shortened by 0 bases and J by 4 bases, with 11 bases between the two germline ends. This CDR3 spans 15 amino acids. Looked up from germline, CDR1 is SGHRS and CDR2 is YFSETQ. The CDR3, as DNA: TGCGCCAGCAGCTTGGTGGTTAGCGGATACAATGAGCAGTTCTTC. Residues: CASSLVVSGYNEQFF.

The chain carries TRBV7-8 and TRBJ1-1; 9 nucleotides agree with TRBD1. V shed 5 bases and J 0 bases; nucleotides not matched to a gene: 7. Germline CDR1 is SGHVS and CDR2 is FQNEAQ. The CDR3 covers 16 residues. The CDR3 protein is CASSGAGQGMNTEAFF. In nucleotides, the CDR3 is TGTGCCAGCAGCGGGGCGGGACAGGGAATGAACACTGAAGCTTTCTTT.

This chain's CDR3 is CASSATGQMGHTDTQYF. CDR3 nucleotide sequence: TGTGCCAGTAGTGCCACGGGACAGATGGGTCACACAGATACGCAGTATTTT. The rearrangement links TRBV19 to TRBJ2-3; 7 nucleotides align to TRBD1. CDR1 and CDR2 from the germline V gene are LNHDA and SQIVND (reference sequence). CDR3 length equals 17 residues. J was trimmed by 2 bases and V by 5 bases; bases with no gene match: 13.

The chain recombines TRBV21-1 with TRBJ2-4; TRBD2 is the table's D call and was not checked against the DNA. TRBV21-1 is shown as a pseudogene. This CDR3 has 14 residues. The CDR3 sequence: CASSRLDSKNIQYF. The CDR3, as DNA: TGTGCCAGCAGCAGACTAGACTCCAAAAACATTCAGTACTTC.

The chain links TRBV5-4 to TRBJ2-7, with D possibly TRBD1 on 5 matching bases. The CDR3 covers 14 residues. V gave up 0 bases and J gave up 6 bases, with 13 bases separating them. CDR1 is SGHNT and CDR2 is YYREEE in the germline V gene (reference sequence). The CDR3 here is CASSLGREPSEQYF. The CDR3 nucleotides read TGTGCCAGCAGCTTGGGCAGGGAACCCTCCGAGCAGTACTTC.

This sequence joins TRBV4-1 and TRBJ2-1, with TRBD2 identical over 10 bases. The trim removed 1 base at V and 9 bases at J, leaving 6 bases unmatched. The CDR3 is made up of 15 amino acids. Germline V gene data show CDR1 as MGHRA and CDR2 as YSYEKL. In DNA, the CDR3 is TGCGCCAGCAGCCAAGGGCTAGCGGGGGATGGTGAGCAGTTCTTC. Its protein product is CASSQGLAGDGEQFF.

This chain's CDR3 is CALTTGTGGNQPQHF. CDR3 sequence (DNA): TGTGCCTTGACGACCGGGACAGGGGGCAATCAGCCCCAGCATTTT. This chain connects TRBV30 to TRBJ1-5; 10 bases line up with TRBD1. The CDR3 is made up of 15 amino acids. CDR1 is GTSNPN, CDR2 SVGIG, per germline (reference sequence). The V segment lost 7 bases and the J segment 2 bases; nucleotides outside the gene matches: 8.

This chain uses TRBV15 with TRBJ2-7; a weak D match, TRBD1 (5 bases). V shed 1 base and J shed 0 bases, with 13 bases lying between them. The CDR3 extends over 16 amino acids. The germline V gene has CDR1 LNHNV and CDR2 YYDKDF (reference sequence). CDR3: CATSRGSTGVSYEQYF. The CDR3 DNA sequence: TGTGCCACCAGCAGAGGTTCTACAGGTGTCTCCTACGAGCAGTACTTC.

The CDR3 sequence: CASRTDRSTEAFF. The CDR3 coding sequence is TGTGCCAGCAGAACCGACAGGAGCACTGAAGCTTTCTTT. The chain carries TRBV6-5 and TRBJ1-1, with D perhaps TRBD1 (6 bases). Germline V gene sequence: CDR1 MNHEY, CDR2 SVGAGI. The CDR3 totals 13 residues. Trimming cost V 6 bases and J 4 bases, with 12 bases left between them.

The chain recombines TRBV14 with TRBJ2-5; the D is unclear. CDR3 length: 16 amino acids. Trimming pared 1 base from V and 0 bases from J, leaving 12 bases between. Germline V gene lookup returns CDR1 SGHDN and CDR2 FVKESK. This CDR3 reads CASSQGASSYQETQYF. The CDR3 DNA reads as TGTGCCAGCAGCCAAGGGGCCTCGTCTTACCAAGAGACCCAGTACTTC. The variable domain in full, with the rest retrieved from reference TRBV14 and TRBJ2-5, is EAGVTQFPSHSVIEKGQTVTLRCDPISGHDNLYWYRRVMGKEIKFLLHFVKESKQDESGMPNNRFLAERTGGTYSTLKVQPAELEDSGVYFCASSQGASSYQETQYFGPGTRLLVL.

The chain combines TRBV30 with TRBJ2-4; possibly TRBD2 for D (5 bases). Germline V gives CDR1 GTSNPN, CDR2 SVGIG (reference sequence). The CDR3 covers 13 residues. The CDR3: CALGSGLGNIQYF. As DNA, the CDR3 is TGTGCTTTGGGCTCGGGGTTAGGGAACATTCAGTACTTC.